A single sample gave rise to the 5 T cell receptor beta chains below, sequenced in a study of cytomegalovirus exposure and HLA in healthy donors. 13 Jbeta primers and 60 Vbeta primers were used for the PCR. Data came from immunoSEQ multiplex PCR; TCRdb stores just in-frame clones and leaves some out. In the table there are roughly 190,000 clones, roughly 80% of which are singletons. Sequencing used PBMCs. The receptors here all came from a woman between 18 and 29 years old in good health and CMV-seronegative.

The chain links TRBV28 to TRBJ1-2; TRBD1 matches at 8 bases. V was clipped by 8 bases and J by 3 bases; unmatched bases: 8. The CDR3 totals 14 residues. CDR1 and CDR2 from the germline V gene are MDHEN and SYDVKM. This CDR3 reads CASLPGGGYYGYTF. CDR3 coding DNA: TGTGCCAGCTTGCCAGGGGGCGGGTACTATGGCTACACCTTC.

This chain joins TRBV19 and TRBJ2-1, with TRBD2 identical over 12 bases. V dropped 10 bases and J dropped 8; count of bases not matched to a gene: 15. The germline V gene has CDR1 LNHDA and CDR2 SQIVND (reference sequence). The CDR3 loop spans 16 amino acids. CDR3: CATRPTGTSGPHEQFF. Here the CDR3 DNA reads TGTGCCACCCGGCCCACCGGGACTAGCGGGCCCCATGAGCAGTTCTTC.

The chain carries TRBV29-1 and TRBJ2-1, with 8 nucleotides matching TRBD2. Germline CDR1 reads SQVTM; CDR2 reads ANQGSEA. The CDR3 totals 12 residues. The V gene end was trimmed by 5 bases and the J gene end by 4 bases; junction bases not matched to a gene: 1. In nucleotides, the CDR3 is TGCAGCGTTAGCGGGGGATACAATGAGCAGTTCTTC. It codes for CSVSGGYNEQFF.

J is TRBJ2-3 and V is TRBV28, with 7 bases aligning to TRBD2. Germline V lookup: CDR1 MDHEN, CDR2 SYDVKM. This CDR3 region has 17 residues. The J segment lost 1 base and the V segment lost 2 bases, leaving 9 bases of the junction unmatched. CDR3 sequence reads: CASSLVGLAAGTDTQYF. The CDR3, as DNA: TGTGCCAGCAGTTTAGTCGGTCTAGCGGCTGGCACAGATACGCAGTATTTT.

The rearrangement uses TRBV11-2 and TRBJ2-2; 7 nucleotides agree with TRBD2. Germline loops: CDR1 SGHAT, CDR2 FQNNGV. J lost 5 bases, V lost 0 bases, and 6 bases had no gene match. The CDR3 has 16 residues. CDR3 coding DNA: TGTGCCAGCAGCTTAGAGTGGCGGGAGTGGACCGGGGAGCTGTTTTTT. Translating it yields CASSLEWREWTGELFF.